The clone carrying this T cell receptor beta chain occurred a few times. What it binds is unknown. Donors likely had unrecorded immune exposures despite being nominally healthy when sampled. The data derive from a study of cytomegalovirus exposure and HLA in healthy donors. Whole-study context: Researchers previously reported finding fewer than 140 million unique TCR beta sequences from 150 million to 200 million T cells. Findings of the study overall: Earlier findings revealed that most TCR beta V segments proved productive either about 87% or about 30% of the time.

The PCR ran on 60 Vbeta and 13 Jbeta primers. This table comes from immunoSEQ multiplex PCR, and its TCRdb copy is limited to in-frame clones, with some not included. The table has around 100,000 clones, 74% seen once. The sequenced material came from PBMCs. The TCR originated in a man between 50 and 59 years old in good health and CMV-seropositive.

The CDR3 loop reads CASSLSGSLATGELFF. DNA of the CDR3: TGTGCCAGCAGCCTTAGCGGGAGTCTGGCAACCGGGGAGCTGTTTTTT. The rearrangement joins TRBV7-3 to TRBJ2-2, with TRBD2 identical over 9 bases. V lost 5 bases, J lost 5 bases, and 9 bases stayed unmatched. CDR1 is SGHTA, CDR2 FQGTGA, per germline. This CDR3 is 16 amino acids long.